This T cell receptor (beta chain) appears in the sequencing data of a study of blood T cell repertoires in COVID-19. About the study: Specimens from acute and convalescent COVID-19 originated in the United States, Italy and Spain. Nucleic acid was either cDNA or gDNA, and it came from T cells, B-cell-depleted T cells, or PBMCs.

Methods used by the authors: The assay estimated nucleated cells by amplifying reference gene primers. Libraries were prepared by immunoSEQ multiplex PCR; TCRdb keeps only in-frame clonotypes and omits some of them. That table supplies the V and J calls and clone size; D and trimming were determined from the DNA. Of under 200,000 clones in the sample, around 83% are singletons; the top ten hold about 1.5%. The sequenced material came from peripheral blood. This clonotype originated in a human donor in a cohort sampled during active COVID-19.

The CDR3 bases are TGTGCCAGCAGCTTCGACAGGGAGGACACCGGGGAGCTGTTTTTT. It yields the protein CASSFDREDTGELFF. This chain joins TRBV5-4 and TRBJ2-2, with a weak D call TRBD1 (7 bases). Trimming removed 2 bases at V and 3 bases at J, with 11 bases between. The CDR3 spans 15 residues. Germline CDR1 and CDR2: SGHNT and YYREEE (reference sequence).